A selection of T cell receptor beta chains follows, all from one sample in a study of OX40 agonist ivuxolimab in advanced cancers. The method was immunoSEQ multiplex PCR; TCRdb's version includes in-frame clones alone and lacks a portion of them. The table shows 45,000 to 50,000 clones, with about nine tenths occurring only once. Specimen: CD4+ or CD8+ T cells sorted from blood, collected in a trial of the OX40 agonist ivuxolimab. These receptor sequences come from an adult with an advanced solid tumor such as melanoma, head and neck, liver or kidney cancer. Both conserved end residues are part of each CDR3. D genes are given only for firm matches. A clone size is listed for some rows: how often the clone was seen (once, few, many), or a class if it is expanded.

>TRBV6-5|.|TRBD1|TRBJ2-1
TGTGCCAGCAGCCCGACAGGGGCTGTTGAGCAGTTCTTC
CASSPTGAVEQFF
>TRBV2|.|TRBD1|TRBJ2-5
TGTGCCAGCGCCGGGACAGGGGGCTTAAGAGGAGAGACCCAGTACTTC
CASAGTGGLRGETQYF
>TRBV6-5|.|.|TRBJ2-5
TGTGCCAGCAGCCCCGCTTCGAGGGAGACCCAGTACTTC
CASSPASRETQYF
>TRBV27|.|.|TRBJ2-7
TGTGCCAGCAGTTTAGCGACAGGCGAGGGCTACGAGCAGTACTTC
CASSLATGEGYEQYF
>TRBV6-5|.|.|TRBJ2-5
TGTGCCAGCATCCTTCTCCAGGGCGGCCAAGAGACCCAGTACTTC
CASILLQGGQETQYF
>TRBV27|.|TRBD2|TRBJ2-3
TGTGCCAGCAGTTTCAATGGACTAGACTCAGATACGCAGTATTTT
CASSFNGLDSDTQYF
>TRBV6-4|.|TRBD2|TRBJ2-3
TGTGCCAGCAGTGCCAGCGGGGGAACAGATACGCAGTATTTT
CASSASGGTDTQYF
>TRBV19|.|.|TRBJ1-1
TGTGCCAGTAGTATCTACAGGAACACTGAAGCTTTCTTT
CASSIYRNTEAFF
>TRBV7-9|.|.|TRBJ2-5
TGTGCCAGCAGCCTTCCGCTAGGGCGGGACCGGGGTGAGACCCAGTACTTC
CASSLPLGRDRGETQYF
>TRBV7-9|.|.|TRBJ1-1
TGTGCCAGCAGCCACCCGGGGGTCACTGAAGCTTTCTTT
CASSHPGVTEAFF
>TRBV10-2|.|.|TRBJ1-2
TGCGCCAGCATGGGCAGGGTGGGTGGCTACACCTTC
CASMGRVGGYTF
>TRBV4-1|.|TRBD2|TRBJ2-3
TGCGCCAGCAGCCAAGAGGGCGGGGGGGCGACAGATACGCAGTATTTT
CASSQEGGGATDTQYF
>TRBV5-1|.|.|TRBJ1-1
TGCGCCAGCAGCTTCCGTGGCCGGGCGGGTGAGTGGACTGAAGCTTTCTTT
CASSFRGRAGEWTEAFF
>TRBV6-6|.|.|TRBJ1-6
TGTGCCAGCTTCCAGGGCGTTTGGGATTCACCCCTCCACTTT
CASFQGVWDSPLHF
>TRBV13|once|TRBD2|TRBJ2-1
TGTGCCAGCAGCGCTGGACTAGGAGATGAGCAGTTCTTC
CASSAGLGDEQFF
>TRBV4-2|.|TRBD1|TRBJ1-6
TGTGCCAGTACTAGGACAGGGGAAGAATCACCCCTCCACTTT
CASTRTGEESPLHF
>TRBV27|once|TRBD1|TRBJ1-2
TGTGCCAGCGGCCCGACAGGGAACGGCTACACCTTC
CASGPTGNGYTF
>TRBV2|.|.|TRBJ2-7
TGTGCCAGCAGTGCCGTGGGGAGAGGGGTCTCCTACGAGCAGTACTTC
CASSAVGRGVSYEQYF
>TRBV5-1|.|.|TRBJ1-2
TGCGCCAGCAGTAAACGTGTGGGGCATCAGGGCCCTAACTATGGCTACACCTTC
CASSKRVGHQGPNYGYTF
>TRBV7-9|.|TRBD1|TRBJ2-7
TGTGCCAGCAGCCCCGCCGGGACAGCTTACGAGCAGTACTTC
CASSPAGTAYEQYF
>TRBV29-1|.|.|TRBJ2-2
TGCAGCGTTGCGGACGGGACCGGGGAGCTGTTTTTT
CSVADGTGELFF
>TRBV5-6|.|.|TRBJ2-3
TGTGCCAGCAGCTTGGCTTGGGGGGGCACAGATACGCAGTATTTT
CASSLAWGGTDTQYF
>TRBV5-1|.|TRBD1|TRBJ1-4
TGCGCCAGCAGCCCATATTACAGGGGCGGGGAACTGTTTTTT
CASSPYYRGGELFF
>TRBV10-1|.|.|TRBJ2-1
TGCGCCAGCAGTGAGTCGAGGGGTGCGGGGACCTACAATGAGCAGTTCTTC
CASSESRGAGTYNEQFF
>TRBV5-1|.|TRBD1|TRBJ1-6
TGCGCCAGCAGCGGCACGGGACAGCTCTATAATTCACCCCTCCACTTT
CASSGTGQLYNSPLHF
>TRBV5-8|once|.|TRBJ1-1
TGTGCCAGCAGCTTGTCAGGGGCTGGTGAAGCTTTCTTT
CASSLSGAGEAFF
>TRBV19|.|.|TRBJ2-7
TGTGCCAGTAGTAGACCAGACTACGAGCAGTACTTC
CASSRPDYEQYF
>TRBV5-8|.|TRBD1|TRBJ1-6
TGTGCCAGCAGCTCGGACAGGGGGGTTTCACCCCTCCACTTT
CASSSDRGVSPLHF
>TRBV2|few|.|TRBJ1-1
TGTGCCAGCAGTGAGGGGGGTGGCACTGAAGCTTTCTTT
CASSEGGGTEAFF
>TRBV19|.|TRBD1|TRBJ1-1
TGTGCCAGTAGTCCCAGACAGGGCCTGAGCACTGAAGCTTTCTTT
CASSPRQGLSTEAFF
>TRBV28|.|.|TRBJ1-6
TGTGCCAGCTCTCTCCAAGGAGCCTTCTCCTATAATTCACCCCTCCACTTT
CASSLQGAFSYNSPLHF
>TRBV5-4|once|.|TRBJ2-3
TGTGCCAGCAGCTTGGCCTGGAGGGGGGCGGGCACAGATACGCAGTATTTT
CASSLAWRGAGTDTQYF
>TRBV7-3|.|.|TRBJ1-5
TGTGCCAGCAGCTTATGGGGGGAGAGCAATCAGCCCCAGCATTTT
CASSLWGESNQPQHF
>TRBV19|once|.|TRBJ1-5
TGTGCCAGTAGTAATGGAGGTTCGAGGCAGCCCCAGCATTTT
CASSNGGSRQPQHF
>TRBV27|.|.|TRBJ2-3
TGTGCCAGCACCCCTCTGGGCACAGATACGCAGTATTTT
CASTPLGTDTQYF
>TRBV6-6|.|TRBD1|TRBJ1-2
TGTGCCGTCGCTTCGGGACAGTTTCACTATGGCTACACCTTC
CAVASGQFHYGYTF
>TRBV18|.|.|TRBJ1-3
TGTGCCAGCTCACCAGGGGGCGATTCTGGAAACACCATATATTTT
CASSPGGDSGNTIYF
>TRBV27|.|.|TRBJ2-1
TGTGCCAGCAGTTTGTCCGAGGGCTACAATGAGCAGTTCTTC
CASSLSEGYNEQFF
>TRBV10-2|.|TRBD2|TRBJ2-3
TGCGCCAGCAGCCCCAGACTAGCGGGGGGGAATTTCACAGATACGCAGTATTTT
CASSPRLAGGNFTDTQYF
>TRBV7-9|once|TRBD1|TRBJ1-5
TGTGCCAGCAGCTCGGGACAGGACCTTAGCAATCAGCCCCAGCATTTT
CASSSGQDLSNQPQHF
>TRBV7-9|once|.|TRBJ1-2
TGTGCCAGCAGACGTGACAACAGCTATGGCTACACCTTC
CASRRDNSYGYTF
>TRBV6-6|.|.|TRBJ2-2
TGTGCCAGCAGTTACGCGGCAGGGGGGGACACCGGGGAGCTGTTTTTT
CASSYAAGGDTGELFF
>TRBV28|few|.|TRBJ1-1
TGTGCCAGCAGTTTACAGGGTACGAACACTGAAGCTTTCTTT
CASSLQGTNTEAFF
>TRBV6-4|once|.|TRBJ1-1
TGTGCCAGCAGTGACTCGGAGGAGGGCACTGAAGCTTTCTTT
CASSDSEEGTEAFF
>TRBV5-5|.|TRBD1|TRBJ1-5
TGTGCCAGCAGCTTGGAACAGGGGGCTTATCAGCCCCAGCATTTT
CASSLEQGAYQPQHF
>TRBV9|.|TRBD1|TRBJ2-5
TGTGCCAGCAGCGTCACACCGGGACAGGCAGAAAAAGAGACCCAGTACTTC
CASSVTPGQAEKETQYF